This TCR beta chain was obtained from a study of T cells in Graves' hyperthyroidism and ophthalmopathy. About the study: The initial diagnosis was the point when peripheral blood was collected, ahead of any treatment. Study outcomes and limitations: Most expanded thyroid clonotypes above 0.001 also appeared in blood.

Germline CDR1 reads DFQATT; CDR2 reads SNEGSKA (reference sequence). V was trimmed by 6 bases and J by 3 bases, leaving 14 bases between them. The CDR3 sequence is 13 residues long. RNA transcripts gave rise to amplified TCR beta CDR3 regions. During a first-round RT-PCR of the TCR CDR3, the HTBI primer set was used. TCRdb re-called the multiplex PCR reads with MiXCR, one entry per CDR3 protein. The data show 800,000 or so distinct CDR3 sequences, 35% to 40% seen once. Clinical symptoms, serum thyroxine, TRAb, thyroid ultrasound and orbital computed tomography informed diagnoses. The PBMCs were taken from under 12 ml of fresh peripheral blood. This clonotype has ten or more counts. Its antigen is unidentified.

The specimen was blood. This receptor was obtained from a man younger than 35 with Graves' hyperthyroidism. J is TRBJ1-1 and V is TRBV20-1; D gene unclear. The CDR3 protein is CSADTDSHTEAFF. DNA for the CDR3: TGCAGTGCGGATACTGATTCCCACACTGAAGCTTTCTTT.